The subject of this entry is one T cell receptor beta chain. No antigen is known for it. The sample holds no much larger clone one base away, and base qualities are not on file. This sample was taken from a study of blood T cell repertoires in COVID-19 (dated by TCRdb to 2020 to 2021). About the full investigation: Collaborator samples came from the United States, Italy and Spain and covered acute and convalescent phases of COVID-19. The material from the prospective study consisted of cDNA or gDNA derived from T cells, B-cell-depleted T cells, or PBMCs. Deeply sampled blood TCRbeta repertoires from subjects exposed to, actively infected with, or recovered from COVID-19 were included in the dataset. The repertoires were made available in a free public database intended to serve as a resource for research on the immune response to SARS-CoV-2. Samples were obtained from the ongoing ImmuneRACE study (first 160 participants) and from 1,000 to 1,500 subjects provided by 6 global collaborators. A de-identified subject ID, COVID-19 status, age in years and sex were almost always included in the sample metadata. Where available, HLA class I and class II types were obtained from metadata supplied by the sample provider rather than from assay-based typing.

Based on the germline V gene, the CDR1 and CDR2 sequences are KGHSH and LQKENI. Including cysteine and phenylalanine, the CDR3 has 13 amino acids. Kept here is only the CDR3 DNA, which spans 39 bases and is read in frame from base 1. Trimming leaves V shorter by 4 bases and J shorter by 6 bases, with the junction holding 5 bases beyond the gene matches. At one collaborating source in Seattle, patients were enrolled during active infection and were followed longitudinally through the course of disease. Each collaborating institution followed its own protocols to collect whole blood in K2EDTA tubes. Collaborator samples were shipped for TCRbeta analysis as frozen whole blood, isolated PBMCs, or DNA extracted from either sample type. TCRbeta CDR3 regions were amplified from genomic DNA by means of the immunoSEQ Assay, a bias-controlled multiplex PCR. As for how the authors treated the data: Nucleated cell counts per sample were estimated from amplification of reference gene primers within the assay. Sequence reads were collapsed and filtered to measure the absolute abundance of every unique TCRbeta CDR3 rearrangement. Productive Simpson clonality was computed per sample as the square root of Simpson's diversity index over productive rearrangements. TCRdb carries this immuneACCESS record with in-frame sequences only. Its versions omit some clonotypes, under half of them owing to an unresolved V gene in the studies checked, with the rest unexplained. V, J and clone size reflect that table, while D and trimming were determined from the DNA. The sample data list around 170,000 clones, and about three quarters of these were observed just once. About 11% of the sample rests with the top ten.

What the study reported, not specific to this receptor: The quantity of clinical and demographic metadata differed by source and by participant and was supplied without curation.

This receptor was identified in a woman older than 75 with COVID-19, enrolled during active disease. This sequence uses TRBV18 and TRBJ2-7, and TRBD1 aligns with 8 junction nucleotides. Material: peripheral blood. DNA sequence: TGTGCCAGCTCACTGGACAGGGTATCCGAGCAGTACTTC. It is translated as CASSLDRVSEQYF. Joined to the reference TRBV18 and TRBJ2-7 proteins, this CDR3 gives the full variable domain: NAGVMQNPRHLVRRRGQEARLRCSPMKGHSHVYWYRQLPEEGLKFMVYLQKENIIDESGMPKERFSAEFPKEGPSILRIQQVVRGDSAAYFCASSLDRVSEQYFGPGTRLTVT.